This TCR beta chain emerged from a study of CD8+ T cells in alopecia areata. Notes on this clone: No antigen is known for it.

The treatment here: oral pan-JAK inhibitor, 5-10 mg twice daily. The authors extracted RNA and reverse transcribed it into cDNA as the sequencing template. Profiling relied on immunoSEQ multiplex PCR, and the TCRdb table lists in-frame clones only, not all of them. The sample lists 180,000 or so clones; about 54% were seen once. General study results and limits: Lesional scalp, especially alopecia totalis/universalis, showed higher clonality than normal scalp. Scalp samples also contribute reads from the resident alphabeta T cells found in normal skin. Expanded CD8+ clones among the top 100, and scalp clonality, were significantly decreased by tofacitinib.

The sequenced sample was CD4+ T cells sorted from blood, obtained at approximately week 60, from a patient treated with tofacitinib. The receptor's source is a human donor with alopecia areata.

The CDR3 region is CASSTPDTQYF. CDR3 DNA: TGTGCCAGCAGCACCCCCGATACGCAGTATTTT. This chain links TRBV11-3 with TRBJ2-3; D not certain. The CDR3 is 11 residues long. Trimming removed 5 bases from V and 6 bases from J, with 6 bases in between. Germline CDR1 reads SGHNT; CDR2 reads YENEEA.